The T cell receptor (beta chain) described here comes from a study of response to subunit inactivated influenza vaccine listed by TCRdb under 2018. Notes on the research overall: Deep quantitative profiling of the T cell receptor repertoire was used in the study to follow responses to a trivalent subunit inactivated influenza vaccine. On the study overall, not on this receptor specifically: The authors proposed that each seasonal influenza vaccination may bring in only a limited number of new T cells.

Only a few counts were recorded for this clonotype. No cognate antigen has been identified for it. The sample holds no much larger clone one base away, and base qualities are not on file. Library construction relied on RT-PCR. The sequencer was an Illumina HiSeq 2500. TCRdb itself trimmed the public reads at Q25 with fastp, ran MiXCR and retained productive beta chains. Records with the same CDR3 protein are collapsed into one entry carrying the most frequent genes and DNA. Across this sample there are roughly 520,000 distinct CDR3 sequences, with 25% seen only once. Of the sample, approximately 2% is held by the ten largest clones. This sequence originates from a man between 50 and 59 years old who received an inactivated influenza vaccine. Donor details come from another sample of the same person, matched by shared clones. The sequences come from CD4+ T cells sorted from PBMCs, collected 5 to 6 days after vaccination.

The bases are TGTGCCAGCAGTTTAGAGGGAGGGACAGGGAAAGATACGCAGTATTTT. Its protein is CASSLEGGTGKDTQYF. The chain links TRBV12-3 or TRBV12-4 with TRBJ2-3, with 9 bases in between that match TRBD1. V lost 1 base and J lost 5 bases, and the count of bases not matched to a germline gene is 7. The CDR3 measures 16 amino acids from cysteine to phenylalanine. Just the 48-base CDR3 DNA is kept, in frame starting at base 1.